This TCR beta chain is drawn from a study of blood T cells in healthy people across ages. The CDR3 contains 15 residues. J was trimmed by 2 bases and V by 3 bases; bases with no gene match: 1. The germline V gene encodes CDR1 MGHRA and CDR2 YSYEKL. Study-level points and caveats: TCR beta diversity per million T cells fell roughly linearly with age. Long-lived and aged donors differed, with more naive CD4+ cells and higher diversity in the long-lived.

This clonotype showed up just a few times. Its antigen remains unidentified. Alongside a J-beta primer mix, a sample-barcoded 5' primer served in a second PCR lasting roughly 6 to 11 cycles. TCRdb independently ran MiXCR on the 5' RACE reads; one entry per CDR3 protein. The sample yields around 940,000 distinct CDR3 sequences, roughly 51% seen once. Sequenced sample: blood. This receptor was obtained from a woman aged 60-70 years in good health. V is TRBV4-1 and J is TRBJ1-2; 12 nucleotides match TRBD1. DNA for the CDR3: TGCGCCAGCAGCCAGGGACAGGGGGCCAACTATGGCTACACCTTC. Protein product: CASSQGQGANYGYTF.